This T cell receptor beta chain was sequenced during a study of blood T cell repertoires in COVID-19. The CDR3 is made up of 15 amino acids. With 7 bases removed from V and 1 base from J, the gap between germline ends came to 14 bases. The germline V gene encodes CDR1 LNHDA and CDR2 SQIVND (reference sequence). Assay used: immunoSEQ multiplex PCR; TCRdb lists only in-frame clones, some missing. The table shows 200,000 to 250,000 clones, with 65% to 90% occurring only once. The chain employs TRBV19 and TRBJ1-5; perhaps TRBD1 as D (5 bases). The material sequenced was peripheral blood. The origin of this receptor is a man aged 45-65 years with acute or convalescent COVID-19. CDR3 DNA: TGTGCCAGTACCCCCGGACATCGGAGCAATCAGCCCCAGCATTTT. Amino acid sequence: CASTPGHRSNQPQHF.